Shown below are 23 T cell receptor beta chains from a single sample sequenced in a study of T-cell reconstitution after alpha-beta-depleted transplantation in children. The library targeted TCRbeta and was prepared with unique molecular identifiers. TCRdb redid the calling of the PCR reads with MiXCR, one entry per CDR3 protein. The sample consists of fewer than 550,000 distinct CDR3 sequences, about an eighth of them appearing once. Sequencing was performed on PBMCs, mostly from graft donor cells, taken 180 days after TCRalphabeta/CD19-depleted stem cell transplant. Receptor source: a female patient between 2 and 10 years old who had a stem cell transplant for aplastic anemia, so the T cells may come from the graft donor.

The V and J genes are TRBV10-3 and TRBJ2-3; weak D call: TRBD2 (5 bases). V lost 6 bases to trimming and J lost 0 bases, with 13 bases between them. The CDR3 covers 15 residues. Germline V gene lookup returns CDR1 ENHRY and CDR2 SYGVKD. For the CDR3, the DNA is TGTGCCATCAGCCCAGGACTGGCTAGCACAGATACGCAGTATTTT. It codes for CAISPGLASTDTQYF.

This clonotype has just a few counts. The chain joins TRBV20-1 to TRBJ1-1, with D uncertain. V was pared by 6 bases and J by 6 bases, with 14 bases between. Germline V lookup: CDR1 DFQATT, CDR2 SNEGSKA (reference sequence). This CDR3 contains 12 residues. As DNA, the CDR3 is TGCAGTGCGTGGTCGTTCGGGGCTGAAGCTTTCTTT. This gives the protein CSAWSFGAEAFF.

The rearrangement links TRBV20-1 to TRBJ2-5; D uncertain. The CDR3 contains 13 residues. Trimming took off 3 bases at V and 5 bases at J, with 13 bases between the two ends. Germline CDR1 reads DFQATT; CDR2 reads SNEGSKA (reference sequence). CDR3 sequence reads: CSARDLSGETQYF. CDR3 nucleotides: TGCAGTGCTAGGGACCTTAGTGGTGAGACCCAGTACTTC.

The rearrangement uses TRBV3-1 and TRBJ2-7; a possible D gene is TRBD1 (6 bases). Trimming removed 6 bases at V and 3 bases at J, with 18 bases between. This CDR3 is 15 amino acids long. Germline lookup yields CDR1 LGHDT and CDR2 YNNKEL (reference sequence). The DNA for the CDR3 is TGTGCCAGCAGATGGGGGCAATCGGCTTTCTACGAGCAGTACTTC. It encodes CASRWGQSAFYEQYF.

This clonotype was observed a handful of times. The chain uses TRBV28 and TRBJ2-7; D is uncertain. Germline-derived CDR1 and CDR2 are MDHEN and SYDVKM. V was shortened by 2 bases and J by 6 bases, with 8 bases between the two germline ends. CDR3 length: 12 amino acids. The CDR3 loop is CASSLRSVEQYF. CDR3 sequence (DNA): TGTGCCAGCAGTTTACGGTCAGTCGAGCAGTACTTC. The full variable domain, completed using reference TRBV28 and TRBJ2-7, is DVKVTQSSRYLVKRTGEKVFLECVQDMDHENMFWYRQDPGLGLRLIYFSYDVKMKEKGDIPEGYSVSREKKERFSLILESASTNQTSMYLCASSLRSVEQYFGPGTRLTVT.

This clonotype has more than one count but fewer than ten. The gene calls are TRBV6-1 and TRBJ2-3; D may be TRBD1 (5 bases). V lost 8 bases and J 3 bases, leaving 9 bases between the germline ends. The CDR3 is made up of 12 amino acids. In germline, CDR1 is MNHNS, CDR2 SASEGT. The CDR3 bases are TGTGCCAGCGTTAGGGGAACAGATACGCAGTATTTT. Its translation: CASVRGTDTQYF.

DNA for the CDR3: TGCGCCAGCAGCCAAGAACCTATCCGTGTACAGGGTTATGGGACTAGCGAGTTCAATGAGCAGTTCTTC. Its protein is CASSQEPIRVQGYGTSEFNEQFF. The V call is TRBV4-3, the J call TRBJ2-1; 10 bases map to TRBD2. V trimming: 0 bases; J trimming: 6 bases; junction bases outside the gene matches: 26. Germline CDR1 is LGHNA and CDR2 is YSLEER. This CDR3 has 23 amino acids.

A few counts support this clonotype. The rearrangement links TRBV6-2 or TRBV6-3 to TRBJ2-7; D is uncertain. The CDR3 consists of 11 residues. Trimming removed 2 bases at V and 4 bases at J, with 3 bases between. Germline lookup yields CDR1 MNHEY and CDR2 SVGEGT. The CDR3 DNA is TGTGCCAGCAGTTACGTATACGAGCAGTACTTC. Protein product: CASSYVYEQYF.

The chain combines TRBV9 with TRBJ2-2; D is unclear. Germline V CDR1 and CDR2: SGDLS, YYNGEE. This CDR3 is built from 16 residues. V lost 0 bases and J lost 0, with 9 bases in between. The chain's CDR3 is CASSVEVFANTGELFF. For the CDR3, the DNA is TGTGCCAGCAGCGTAGAGGTCTTCGCGAACACCGGGGAGCTGTTTTTT.

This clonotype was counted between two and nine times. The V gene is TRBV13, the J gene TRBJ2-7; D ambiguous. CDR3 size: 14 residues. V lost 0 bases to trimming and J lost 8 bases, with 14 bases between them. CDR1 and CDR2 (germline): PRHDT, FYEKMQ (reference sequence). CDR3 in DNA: TGTGCCAGCAGCTTAGGGAGAGACCGTACGAAGCAGTACTTC. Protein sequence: CASSLGRDRTKQYF.

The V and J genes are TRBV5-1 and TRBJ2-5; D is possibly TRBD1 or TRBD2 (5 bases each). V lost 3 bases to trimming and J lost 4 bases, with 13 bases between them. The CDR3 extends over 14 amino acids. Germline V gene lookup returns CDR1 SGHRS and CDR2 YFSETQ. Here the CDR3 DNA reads TGCGCCAGCAGCTCCGGGACGTATGGAGAGACCCAGTACTTC. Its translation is CASSSGTYGETQYF.

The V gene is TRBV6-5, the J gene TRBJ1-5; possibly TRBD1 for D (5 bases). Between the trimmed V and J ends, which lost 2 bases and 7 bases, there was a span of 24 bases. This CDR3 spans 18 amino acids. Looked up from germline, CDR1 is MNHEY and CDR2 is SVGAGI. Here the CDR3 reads CASSYILPGQGLSQPQHF. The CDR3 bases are TGTGCCAGCAGTTACATTCTCCCCGGCCAGGGATTATCCCAGCCCCAGCATTTT.

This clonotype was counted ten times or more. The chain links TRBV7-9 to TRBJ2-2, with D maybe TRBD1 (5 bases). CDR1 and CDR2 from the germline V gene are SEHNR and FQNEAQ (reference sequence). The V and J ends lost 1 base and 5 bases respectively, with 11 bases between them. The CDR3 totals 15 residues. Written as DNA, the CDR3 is TGTGCCAGCAGCTTAGGAGGCAGGGCTACCGGGGAGCTGTTTTTT. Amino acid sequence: CASSLGGRATGELFF. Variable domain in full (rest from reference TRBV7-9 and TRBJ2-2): DTGVSQNPRHKITKRGQNVTFRCDPISEHNRLYWYRQTLGQGPEFLTYFQNEAQLEKSRLLSDRFSAERPKGSFSTLEIQRTEQGDSAMYLCASSLGGRATGELFFGEGSRLTVL.

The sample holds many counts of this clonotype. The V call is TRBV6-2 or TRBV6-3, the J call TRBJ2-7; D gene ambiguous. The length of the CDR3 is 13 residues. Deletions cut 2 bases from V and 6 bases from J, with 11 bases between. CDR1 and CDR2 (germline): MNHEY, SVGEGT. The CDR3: CASSYAGSREQYV. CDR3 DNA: TGTGCCAGCAGTTACGCAGGCAGCCGCGAGCAGTACGTC.

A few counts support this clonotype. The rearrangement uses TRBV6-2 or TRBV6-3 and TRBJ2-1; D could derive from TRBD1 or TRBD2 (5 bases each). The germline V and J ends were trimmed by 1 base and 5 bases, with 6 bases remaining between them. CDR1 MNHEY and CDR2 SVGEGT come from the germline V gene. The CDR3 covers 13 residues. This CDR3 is CASSYWGHNEQFF. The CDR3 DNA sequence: TGTGCCAGCAGTTACTGGGGACACAATGAGCAGTTCTTC.

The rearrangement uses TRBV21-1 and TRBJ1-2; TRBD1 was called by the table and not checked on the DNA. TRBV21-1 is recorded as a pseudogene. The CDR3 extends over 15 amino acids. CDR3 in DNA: TGTGCCAGCAGCATAACGACAGGATCTAACTATGGCTACACCTTC. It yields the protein CASSITTGSNYGYTF.

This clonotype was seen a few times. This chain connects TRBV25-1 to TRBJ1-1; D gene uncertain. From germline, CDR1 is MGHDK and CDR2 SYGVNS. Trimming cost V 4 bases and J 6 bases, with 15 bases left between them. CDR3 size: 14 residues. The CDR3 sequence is CASSGRAPAAEAFF. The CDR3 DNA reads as TGTGCCAGCAGTGGGCGGGCCCCGGCGGCTGAAGCTTTCTTT.

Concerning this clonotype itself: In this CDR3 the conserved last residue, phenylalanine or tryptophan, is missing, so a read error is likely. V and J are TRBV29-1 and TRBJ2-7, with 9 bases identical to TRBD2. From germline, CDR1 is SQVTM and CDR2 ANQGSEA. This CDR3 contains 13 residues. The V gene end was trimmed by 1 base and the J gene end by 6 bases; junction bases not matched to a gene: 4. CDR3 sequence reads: CSVEGGRGSEQYS. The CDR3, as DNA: TGCAGCGTTGAAGGCGGGAGGGGGAGCGAGCAGTACTCC.

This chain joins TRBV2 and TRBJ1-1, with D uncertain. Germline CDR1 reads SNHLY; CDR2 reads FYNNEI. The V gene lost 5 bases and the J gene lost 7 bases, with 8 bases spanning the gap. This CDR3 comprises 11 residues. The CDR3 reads CASSLLGEAFF. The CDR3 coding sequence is TGTGCCAGCAGTCTCTTGGGTGAAGCTTTCTTT.

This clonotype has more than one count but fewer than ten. The CDR3 sequence is CASSLAWGISYEQYF. The CDR3 DNA reads as TGTGCCAGCAGCTTAGCCTGGGGGATATCCTACGAGCAGTACTTC. This chain uses TRBV7-2 with TRBJ2-7; D tentatively reads TRBD1 or TRBD2 (5 bases each). Germline-derived CDR1 and CDR2 are SGHTA and FQGNSA. The CDR3 totals 15 residues. The V and J ends lost 0 bases and 1 base respectively, with 10 bases between them.

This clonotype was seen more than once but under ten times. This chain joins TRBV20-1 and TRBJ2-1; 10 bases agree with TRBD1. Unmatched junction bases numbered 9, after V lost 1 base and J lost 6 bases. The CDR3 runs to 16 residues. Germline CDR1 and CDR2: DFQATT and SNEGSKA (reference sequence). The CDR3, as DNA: TGCAGTGCTAGAGTACGTGAATGGGACAGGGGCAATGAGCAGTTCTTC. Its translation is CSARVREWDRGNEQFF.

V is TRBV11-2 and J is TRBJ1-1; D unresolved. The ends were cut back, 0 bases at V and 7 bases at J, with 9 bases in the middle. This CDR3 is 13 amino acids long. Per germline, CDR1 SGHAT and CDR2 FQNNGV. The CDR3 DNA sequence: TGTGCCAGCAGCTTAGACGATATCGGTGAAGCTTTCTTT. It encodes CASSLDDIGEAFF.

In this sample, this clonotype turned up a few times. The CDR3 DNA is TGTGCCAGCAGCCAAGCCTACAGGGGAGGGGGGAACATGAACACTGAAGCTTTCTTT. The encoded protein is CASSQAYRGGGNMNTEAFF. The J gene is TRBJ1-1, the V gene TRBV3-1, with 7 bases aligning to TRBD1. V gave up 1 base and J gave up 0 bases; unmatched junction bases: 14. Germline V CDR1 and CDR2: LGHDT, YNNKEL (reference sequence). The CDR3 contains 19 residues.